Presented here are 8 T cell receptor beta chains from one specimen sequenced in a study of blood T cell repertoires in COVID-19. Here immunoSEQ multiplex PCR was the method, and the copy in TCRdb shows in-frame clones only, minus some. The sample lists approximately 210,000 clones, almost 85% occurring once. The specimen sequenced was PBMCs or T cells enriched from blood (not recorded which). The receptors were sampled from a man in his forties who had recovered from COVID-19.

V gene TRBV3-1 (or the pseudogene TRBV3-2) combines with J gene TRBJ1-1; D is unresolved. Deletions cut 0 bases from V and 5 bases from J, with 7 bases between. The V gene's germline CDR1 is LGHDT and CDR2 YNNKEL (reference sequence). The CDR3 has 13 residues. The CDR3 DNA sequence: TGTGCCAGCAGCCAAGACGGGGAGACTGAAGCTTTCTTT. It codes for CASSQDGETEAFF.

The table lists this clone with a few counts. This chain joins TRBV6-5 and TRBJ2-5, with a weak D call TRBD2 (6 bases). CDR3 size: 11 residues. The V gene's germline CDR1 is MNHEY and CDR2 SVGAGI. V shed 7 bases and J shed 5 bases, with 8 bases lying between them. In DNA form, the CDR3 reads TGTGCCAGCATCCTAGCGGAGACCCAGTACTTC. Translated, it gives CASILAETQYF.

V usage is TRBV14 and J usage is TRBJ1-6; D ambiguous. Per the germline V gene, CDR1 is SGHDN and CDR2 is FVKESK. V lost 3 bases and J 1 base, leaving 10 bases between the germline ends. CDR3 length: 16 amino acids. This CDR3 reads CASSQKEASYNSPLHF. DNA for the CDR3: TGTGCCAGCAGCCAGAAGGAGGCATCCTATAATTCACCCCTCCACTTT.

V and J are TRBV19 and TRBJ1-5; D not resolved. Germline V gives CDR1 LNHDA, CDR2 SQIVND (reference sequence). V lost 5 bases to trimming and J lost 6 bases, with 17 bases between them. This CDR3 is built from 15 residues. The CDR3 nucleotides are TGTGCCAGTAGTTCCGACCCGATAGGAGTTCAGCCCCAGCATTTT. Translating gives CASSSDPIGVQPQHF.

V gene TRBV4-1 combines with J gene TRBJ2-1; D perhaps matches TRBD2 (6 bases). The CDR3 extends over 16 amino acids. V shed 1 base and J shed 1 base, with 11 bases lying between them. Germline V gene sequence: CDR1 MGHRA, CDR2 YSYEKL. The CDR3 bases are TGCGCCAGCAGCCAAGTACGCGGGGTTTCCTACAATGAGCAGTTCTTC. Amino acids: CASSQVRGVSYNEQFF.

CDR3 DNA sequence: TGTGCCAGCAGCTTAACGGCAGGGGTTGTCACTGAAGCTTTCTTT. Translated: CASSLTAGVVTEAFF. This chain joins TRBV7-9 and TRBJ1-1; perhaps TRBD1 as D (6 bases). Germline V CDR1 and CDR2: SEHNR, FQNEAQ (reference sequence). V was clipped by 2 bases and J by 4 bases, with 14 bases between them. This CDR3 comprises 15 residues.

The gene calls are TRBV5-4 and TRBJ1-2, with TRBD1 identical over 7 bases. The CDR3 loop spans 14 amino acids. The germline V gene has CDR1 SGHNT and CDR2 YYREEE (reference sequence). With 4 bases clipped from V and 4 bases from J, the junction kept 7 bases outside the gene matches. CDR3 sequence: CASSTGGDSYGYTF. The CDR3 nucleotides are TGTGCCAGCAGCACAGGAGGGGACAGCTATGGCTACACCTTC. The complete variable domain, with remaining parts taken from reference TRBV5-4 and TRBJ1-2, reads ETGVTQSPTHLIKTRGQQVTLRCSSQSGHNTVSWYQQALGQGPQFIFQYYREEENGRGNFPPRFSGLQFPNYSSELNVNALELDDSALYLCASSTGGDSYGYTFGSGTRLTVV.

The chain carries TRBV5-1 and TRBJ2-5, with 8 bases lining up with TRBD2. The CDR3 loop spans 16 amino acids. The germline V gene encodes CDR1 SGHRS and CDR2 YFSETQ. V was clipped by 0 bases and J by 5 bases; unmatched bases: 9. In DNA form, the CDR3 reads TGCGCCAGCAGCTTGGTTACTAGCGGCTTGACGGAGACCCAGTACTTC. Amino acid sequence: CASSLVTSGLTETQYF.